This entry is about one T cell receptor beta chain. Its antigen is as yet unknown. The entry originates in a study of identical twins. General study findings and limits: Rather than following the same donors, the conclusions depended on cross-sectional statistical analysis.

TCRdb used MiXCR to reprocess the 5' RACE reads, holding one entry per CDR3 protein. This table has 350,000 to 450,000 distinct CDR3 sequences, around 20% appearing once. Germline lookup yields CDR1 MDHEN and CDR2 SYDVKM. The CDR3 covers 16 residues. V was trimmed by 2 bases and J by 2 bases, leaving 15 bases between them. The chain combines TRBV28 with TRBJ1-1; D possibly corresponds to TRBD1 (5 bases). The sequencing input was naive T cells sorted from blood. The TCR was taken from a man aged 50 to 60 in good health. DNA of the CDR3: TGTGCCAGCAGTTTAGATAATAGGGGAATCAACACTGAAGCTTTCTTT. This encodes CASSLDNRGINTEAFF.